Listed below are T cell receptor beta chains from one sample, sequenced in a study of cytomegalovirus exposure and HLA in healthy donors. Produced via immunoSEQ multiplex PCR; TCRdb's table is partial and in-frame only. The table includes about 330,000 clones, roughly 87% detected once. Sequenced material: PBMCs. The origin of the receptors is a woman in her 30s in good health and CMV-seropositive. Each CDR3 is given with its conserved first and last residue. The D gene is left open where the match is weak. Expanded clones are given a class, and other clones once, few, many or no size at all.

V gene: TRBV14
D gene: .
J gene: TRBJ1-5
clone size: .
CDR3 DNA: TGTGCCAGCAGCCAAGTTCGGAGCAGGGTGGATCAGCCCCAGCATTTT
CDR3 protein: CASSQVRSRVDQPQHF

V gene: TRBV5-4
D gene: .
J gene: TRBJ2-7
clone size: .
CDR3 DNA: TGTGCCAGCAGCTCCTCACCCGAGCAGTACTTC
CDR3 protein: CASSSSPEQYF

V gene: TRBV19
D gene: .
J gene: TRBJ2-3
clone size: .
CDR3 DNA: TGTGCCAGTAGTCTCCGATCCACCCCGGGGATGCAGTATTTT
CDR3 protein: CASSLRSTPGMQYF

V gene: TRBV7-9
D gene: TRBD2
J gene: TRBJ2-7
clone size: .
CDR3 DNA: TGTGCCAGCAGCGAACCCGGGACTAGCGGCCCATACGAGCAGTACTTC
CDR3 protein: CASSEPGTSGPYEQYF

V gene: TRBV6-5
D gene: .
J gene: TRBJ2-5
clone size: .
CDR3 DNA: TGTGCCAGCAGTTACAGGCCTATACAAGAGACCCAGTACTTC
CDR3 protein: CASSYRPIQETQYF

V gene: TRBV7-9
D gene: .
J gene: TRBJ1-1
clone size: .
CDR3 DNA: TGTGCCAGCAGCTTAGGCAGGGAGTGGGGGGCCACTGAAGCTTTCTTT
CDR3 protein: CASSLGREWGATEAFF

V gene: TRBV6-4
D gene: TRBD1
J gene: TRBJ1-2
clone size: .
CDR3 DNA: TGTGCCAGCAGTGACCCAGGCAGGGGGCGGCCTGGCTACACCTTC
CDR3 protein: CASSDPGRGRPGYTF

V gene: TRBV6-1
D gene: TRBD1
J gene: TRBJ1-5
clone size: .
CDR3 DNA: TGTGCCGCCCGGGACAGAAACAATCAGCCCCAGCATTTT
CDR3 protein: CAARDRNNQPQHF

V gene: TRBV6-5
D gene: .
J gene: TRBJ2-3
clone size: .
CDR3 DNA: TGTGCCAGCAGGCGGGGCCACACAGATACGCAGTATTTT
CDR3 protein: CASRRGHTDTQYF

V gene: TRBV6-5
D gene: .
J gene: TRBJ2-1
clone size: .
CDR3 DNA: TGTGCCAGCAGTTACCCCAGGGGCCACTCCTACAATGAGCAGTTCTTC
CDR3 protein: CASSYPRGHSYNEQFF

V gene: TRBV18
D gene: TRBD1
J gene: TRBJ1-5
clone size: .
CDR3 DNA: TGTGCCAGCTCACCCGGACAGGGTAATCAGCCCCAGCATTTT
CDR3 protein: CASSPGQGNQPQHF

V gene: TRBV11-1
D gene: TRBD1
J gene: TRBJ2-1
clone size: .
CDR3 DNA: TGTGCCAGCAGCTCGGGGAGCCGGGACAGCTACAATGAGCAGTTCTTC
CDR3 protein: CASSSGSRDSYNEQFF

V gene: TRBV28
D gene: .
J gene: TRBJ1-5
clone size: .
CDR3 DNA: TGTGCCAGCAGTTTAAGACAGGCACCCTGGCCCCAGCATTTT
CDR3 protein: CASSLRQAPWPQHF

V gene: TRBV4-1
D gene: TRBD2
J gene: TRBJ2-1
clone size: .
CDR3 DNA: TGCGCCAGCGGGGGGACGAGCGGGAGGCTCACCTACAATGAGCAGTTCTTC
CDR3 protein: CASGGTSGRLTYNEQFF

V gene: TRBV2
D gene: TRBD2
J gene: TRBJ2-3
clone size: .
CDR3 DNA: TGTGCCAGCAGAGCTGATAGCGGGCGGGATACGCAGTATTTT
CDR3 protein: CASRADSGRDTQYF

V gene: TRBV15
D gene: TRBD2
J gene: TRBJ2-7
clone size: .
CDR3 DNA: TGTGCCACCAGCAGGGCTCATTTGACTAGCGGGGACTACGAGCAGTACTTC
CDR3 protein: CATSRAHLTSGDYEQYF

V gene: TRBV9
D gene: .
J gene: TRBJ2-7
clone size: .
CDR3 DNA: TGTGCCAGCAGCTTCCACCCTTTTTCTGGCGAGCAGTACTTC
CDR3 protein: CASSFHPFSGEQYF

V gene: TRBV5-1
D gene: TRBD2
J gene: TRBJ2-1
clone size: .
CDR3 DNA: TGCGCCAGCAGCTTTCTTAGCGGGAGCTCCTACAATGAGCAGTTCTTC
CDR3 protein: CASSFLSGSSYNEQFF

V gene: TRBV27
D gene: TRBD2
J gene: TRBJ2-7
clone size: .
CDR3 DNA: TGTGCCAGCAGTCCTAGCGGGAGGCCCAACGAGCAGTACTTC
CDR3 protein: CASSPSGRPNEQYF

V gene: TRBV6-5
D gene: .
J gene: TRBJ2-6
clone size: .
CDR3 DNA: TGTGCCAGCAGTTACACTCATGGCTCTGGGGCCAACGTCCTGACTTTC
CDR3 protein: CASSYTHGSGANVLTF

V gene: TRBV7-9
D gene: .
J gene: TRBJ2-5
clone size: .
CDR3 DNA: TGTGCCAGCAGCTTAGAGGCAGTACATGGGACCCAGTACTTC
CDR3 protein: CASSLEAVHGTQYF

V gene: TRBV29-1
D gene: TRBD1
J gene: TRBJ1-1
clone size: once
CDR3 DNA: TGCAGCGTTATCTCAGGGGGCACTGAAGCTTTCTTT
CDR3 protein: CSVISGGTEAFF

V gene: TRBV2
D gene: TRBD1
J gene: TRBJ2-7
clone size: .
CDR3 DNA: TGTGCCAGCAGTTGGGACAGCTCCTACGAGCAGTACTTC
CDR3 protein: CASSWDSSYEQYF

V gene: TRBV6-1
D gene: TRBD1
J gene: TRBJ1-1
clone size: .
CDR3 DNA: TGTGCCAGCAGTAAAGAACAGGGGGCCTTTTCTGAAGCTTTCTTT
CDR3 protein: CASSKEQGAFSEAFF

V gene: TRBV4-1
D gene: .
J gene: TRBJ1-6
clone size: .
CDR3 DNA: TGCGCCAGCAGCCAAGGCAGGGCGAATAATTCACCCCTCCACTTT
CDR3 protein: CASSQGRANNSPLHF

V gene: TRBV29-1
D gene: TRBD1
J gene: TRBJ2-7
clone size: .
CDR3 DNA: TGCAGCGTTGCCCGGGACAGCTCCTACGAGCAGTACTTC
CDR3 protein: CSVARDSSYEQYF

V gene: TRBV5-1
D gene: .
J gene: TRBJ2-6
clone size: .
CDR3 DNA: TGCGCCAGCAGGGAAGGACCCGGGGCCAACGTCCTGACTTTC
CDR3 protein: CASREGPGANVLTF

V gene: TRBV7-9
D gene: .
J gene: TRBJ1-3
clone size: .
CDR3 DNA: TGTGCCAGCAGCCCTTCAGGTCCCACTGGAAACACCATATATTTT
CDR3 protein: CASSPSGPTGNTIYF

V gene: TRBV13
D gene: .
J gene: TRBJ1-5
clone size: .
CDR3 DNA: TGTGCCAGCAGCTCCGGGACAAGCGATCAGCCCCAGCATTTT
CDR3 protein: CASSSGTSDQPQHF

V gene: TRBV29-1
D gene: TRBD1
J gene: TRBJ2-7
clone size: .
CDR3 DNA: TGCAGCGTCCGAGACAGGGACTCCTACGAGCAGTACTTC
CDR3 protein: CSVRDRDSYEQYF

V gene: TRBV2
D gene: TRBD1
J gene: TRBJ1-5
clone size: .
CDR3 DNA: TGTGCCAGCAGGAAGGACAGGGGTAACGATCAGCCCCAGCATTTT
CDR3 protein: CASRKDRGNDQPQHF

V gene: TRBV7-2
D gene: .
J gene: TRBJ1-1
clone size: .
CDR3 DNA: TGTGCCAGCAGCCCATTCGGGACAGAAGCTTTCTTT
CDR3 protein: CASSPFGTEAFF

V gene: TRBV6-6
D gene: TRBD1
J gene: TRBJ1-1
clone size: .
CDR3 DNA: TGTGCCAGCAGCAGCCACGACAGGGGTGAAGCTTTCTTT
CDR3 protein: CASSSHDRGEAFF

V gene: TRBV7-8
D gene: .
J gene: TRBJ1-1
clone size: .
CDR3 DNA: TGTGCCAGCAGCTGGGGGCCCTTACTGAACACTGAAGCTTTCTTT
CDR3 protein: CASSWGPLLNTEAFF

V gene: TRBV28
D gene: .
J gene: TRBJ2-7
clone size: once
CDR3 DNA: TGTGCCAGCAGTTTATTAGGGAACTACGAGCAGTACTTC
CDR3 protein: CASSLLGNYEQYF

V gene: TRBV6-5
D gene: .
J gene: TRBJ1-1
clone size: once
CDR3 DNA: TGTGCCAGCAGTTTAACAGGGTCCCTAGTGAACACTGAAGCTTTCTTT
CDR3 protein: CASSLTGSLVNTEAFF

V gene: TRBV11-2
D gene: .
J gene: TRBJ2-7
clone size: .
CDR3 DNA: TGTGCCAGCAGTTGGGGAGCATCCTACGAGCAGTACTTC
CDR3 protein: CASSWGASYEQYF

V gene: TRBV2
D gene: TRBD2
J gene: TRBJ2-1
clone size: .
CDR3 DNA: TGTGCCAGCAGTGGGATTAGCGGGGGGCCCGAGATTTCCTACAATGAGCAGTTCTTC
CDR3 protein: CASSGISGGPEISYNEQFF

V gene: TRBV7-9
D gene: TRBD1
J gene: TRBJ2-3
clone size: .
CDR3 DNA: TGTGCCAGCAGCTCACTGGGGACAGGGAAGTTAGATACGCAGTATTTT
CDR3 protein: CASSSLGTGKLDTQYF

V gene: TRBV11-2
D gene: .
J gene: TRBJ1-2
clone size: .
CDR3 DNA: TGTGCCAGCAGCTTAGAAATAGGGCGGAACTATGGCTACACCTTC
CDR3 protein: CASSLEIGRNYGYTF

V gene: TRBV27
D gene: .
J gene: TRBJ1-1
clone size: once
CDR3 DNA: TGTGCCAGCAGTTTATCAGGGGGGACTGAAGCTTTCTTT
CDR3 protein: CASSLSGGTEAFF

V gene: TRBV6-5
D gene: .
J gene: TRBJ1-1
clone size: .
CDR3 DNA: TGTGCCAGCAGTTACTCGAACAGAAAGAACACTGAAGCTTTCTTT
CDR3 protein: CASSYSNRKNTEAFF